The 30 T cell receptor beta chains given below trace back to one sample, sequenced in a study of beta chain features in type 1 diabetes. Study results and caveats: Significant though moderate, a shortening of TCRB CDR3s appeared in all four CD4+ subsets of Type 1 diabetes patients.

Reverse transcribing all isolated RNA meant expressed TCRB transcripts were sequenced. The method was immunoSEQ multiplex PCR; TCRdb's version includes in-frame clones alone and lacks a portion of them. The repertoire includes approximately 280,000 clones, about 15% of them detected once, and roughly 0.015% sits in the top ten. These receptors' antigens are unknown. The source material was naive CD4+ T cells from blood. These receptors all stem from a young man with type 1 diabetes.

This sequence joins TRBV28 and TRBJ2-5, with D possibly being TRBD2 (6 bases). There are 16 residues in the CDR3. Germline lookup yields CDR1 MDHEN and CDR2 SYDVKM. Trimming removed 0 bases at V and 5 bases at J, with 16 bases between. CDR3 sequence reads: CASSLWIGRTIETQYF. CDR3 DNA sequence: TGTGCCAGCAGTTTATGGATCGGCAGGACTATTGAGACCCAGTACTTC.

This chain joins TRBV4-1 and TRBJ2-3; TRBD1 aligns across 7 bases. The CDR3 spans 15 residues. The germline V gene encodes CDR1 MGHRA and CDR2 YSYEKL. With 6 bases clipped from V and 6 bases from J, the junction kept 12 bases outside the gene matches. CDR3 protein: CASRNDRARGDTQYF. The DNA for the CDR3 is TGCGCCAGCAGAAACGACAGGGCGAGGGGGGATACGCAGTATTTT.

This clone was detected a few times. V and J are TRBV7-2 and TRBJ2-6; 7 positions agree with TRBD1. The junction had 7 bases not matched to a gene; V was cut back by 5 bases and J by 0 bases. The CDR3 length is 17 residues. Germline loops: CDR1 SGHTA, CDR2 FQGNSA. DNA of the CDR3: TGTGCCAGCAGCCCCCAGGGGGTCCCCTCTGGGGCCAACGTCCTGACTTTC. Amino acid sequence: CASSPQGVPSGANVLTF.

The chain uses TRBV6-5 and TRBJ2-2, with D possibly being TRBD1 (5 bases). This CDR3 is built from 15 residues. From germline, CDR1 is MNHEY and CDR2 SVGAGI. V was clipped by 6 bases and J by 5 bases, with 16 bases between them. This CDR3 is CASRATQGYTGELFF. CDR3 nucleotide sequence: TGTGCCAGCAGGGCTACTCAGGGATATACCGGGGAGCTGTTTTTT.

The rearrangement links TRBV27 to TRBJ1-1; a weak D match, TRBD1 (6 bases). In germline, CDR1 is MNHEY, CDR2 SMNVEV (reference sequence). V lost 4 bases to trimming and J lost 5 bases, with 20 bases between them. The CDR3 totals 16 residues. The CDR3 nucleotides read TGTGCCAGCAGTTCTCCCCGCCGCTTAGGGGGAACTGAAGCTTTCTTT. Its protein is CASSSPRRLGGTEAFF.

The rearrangement uses TRBV5-1 and TRBJ1-3; 8 bases match TRBD1. The CDR3 is 17 amino acids. V lost 0 bases and J lost 0; bases outside the gene matches: 5. Germline-derived CDR1 and CDR2 are SGHRS and YFSETQ. CDR3 in DNA: TGCGCCAGCAGCTTGGAAGCAGGGGGCCCCTCTGGAAACACCATATATTTT. Its protein is CASSLEAGGPSGNTIYF.

The chain joins TRBV6-5 to TRBJ1-1; D is uncertain. Germline assignment: CDR1 MNHEY and CDR2 SVGAGI. The CDR3 length is 15 residues. V was clipped by 4 bases and J by 0 bases, with 12 bases between them. The CDR3 reads CASSSFRIMNTEAFF. CDR3 nucleotides: TGTGCCAGCAGTTCCTTCAGAATCATGAACACTGAAGCTTTCTTT.

V and J are TRBV14 and TRBJ2-1; no definite D call. This CDR3 contains 13 residues. The V end was cut by 1 base, the J end by 7 bases, with 8 bases between. Germline V gives CDR1 SGHDN, CDR2 FVKESK. The CDR3 bases are TGTGCCAGCAGCCAAGCCAGAGGAAATGAGCAGTTCTTC. As protein: CASSQARGNEQFF.

The table lists this clone with a few counts. This chain links TRBV5-4 with TRBJ1-1; 8 bases agree with TRBD1. The J segment lost 6 bases and the V segment lost 5 bases, leaving 6 bases of the junction unmatched. The CDR3 is made up of 13 amino acids. Germline lookup yields CDR1 SGHNT and CDR2 YYREEE (reference sequence). CDR3 sequence reads: CASRNGQGAEAFF. CDR3 nucleotide sequence: TGTGCCAGCAGGAACGGACAGGGCGCTGAAGCTTTCTTT. Variable domain in full (rest from reference TRBV5-4 and TRBJ1-1): ETGVTQSPTHLIKTRGQQVTLRCSSQSGHNTVSWYQQALGQGPQFIFQYYREEENGRGNFPPRFSGLQFPNYSSELNVNALELDDSALYLCASRNGQGAEAFFGQGTRLTVV.

The J gene is TRBJ1-2, the V gene TRBV28; D unclear. The germline V gene encodes CDR1 MDHEN and CDR2 SYDVKM. This CDR3 is 12 amino acids long. V was cut by 1 base and J by 6 bases, with 6 bases left in between. As DNA, the CDR3 is TGTGCCAGCAGTTTATCCCAGAATGGCTACACCTTC. This gives the protein CASSLSQNGYTF.

The chain combines TRBV6-5 with TRBJ2-7; 7 positions agree with TRBD1. J was trimmed by 4 bases and V by 5 bases; bases with no gene match: 5. CDR1 is MNHEY and CDR2 is SVGAGI in the germline V gene. CDR3 length: 13 residues. The CDR3 is CASSTGTEYEQYF. CDR3 DNA: TGTGCCAGCAGTACCGGGACAGAATACGAGCAGTACTTC.

J is TRBJ2-7 and V is TRBV4-1; TRBD2 aligns across 9 bases. V shed 2 bases, J shed 2 bases, and the junction held 10 bases outside the gene matches. Germline CDR1 reads MGHRA; CDR2 reads YSYEKL. The CDR3 loop spans 17 amino acids. The DNA of the CDR3 is TGCGCCAGCAGCCAACCCCGGGCGGGAGGGCCTACCTACGAGCAGTACTTC. The encoded protein is CASSQPRAGGPTYEQYF.

This clone came up a few times. The genes are TRBV5-6 and TRBJ1-2; tentative D call: TRBD1 (6 bases). CDR3 length: 13 residues. Germline V gene lookup returns CDR1 SGHDT and CDR2 YYEEEE. Trimming stripped 5 bases from V and 2 bases from J, with 10 bases between. CDR3 coding DNA: TGTGCCAGCAGTGGACAGATCAACTATGGCTACACCTTC. Its protein product is CASSGQINYGYTF.

Concerning this clone itself: The DNA is left out, because the CDR3 cannot be placed on it with certainty; the CDR3 is given as TCRdb lists it. The V gene is TRBV28, the J gene TRBJ2-5; no check of the table's D call, TRBD2, against the DNA was made. CDR1 and CDR2 from the germline V gene are MDHEN and SYDVKM. The CDR3 region is 11 residues in length, termini included. The CDR3 loop is CASSSSVEQYF.

Only a few counts were recorded for this clone. The rearrangement links TRBV9 to TRBJ2-7; 8 bases are a match to TRBD1. After removal of 0 bases from V and 3 bases from J, the junction contained 2 bases not matched to a gene. This CDR3 comprises 14 residues. CDR1 is SGDLS and CDR2 is YYNGEE in the germline V gene. CDR3 residues: CASSVAGGGYEQYF. The DNA for the CDR3 is TGTGCCAGCAGCGTAGCAGGGGGCGGCTACGAGCAGTACTTC.

This clone has just a few counts. The V and J genes are TRBV12-5 and TRBJ2-7, with TRBD1 identical over 9 bases. V lost 7 bases, J lost 6 bases, and 7 bases stayed unmatched. This CDR3 is built from 13 residues. Germline-derived CDR1 and CDR2 are LGHNT and FRNRAP. CDR3 DNA: TGTGCTAGTGCCCAGGACAGGGGTGGCGAGCAGTACTTC. Encoded protein: CASAQDRGGEQYF.

This clone showed up just a few times. The chain employs TRBV7-8 and TRBJ2-1; D perhaps matches TRBD2 (7 bases). The CDR3 has 16 residues. Trimming shortened V by 4 bases and J by 0 bases, and 13 bases separated the two germline ends. Germline assignment: CDR1 SGHVS and CDR2 FQNEAQ. CDR3 in DNA: TGTGCCAGCAGCTCTTGGGGGGGCTACTCCTACAATGAGCAGTTCTTC. Translation: CASSSWGGYSYNEQFF. Supplemented by reference TRBV7-8 and TRBJ2-1, the full variable domain reads GAGVSQSPRYKVAKRGQDVALRCDPISGHVSLFWYQQALGQGPEFLTYFQNEAQLDKSGLPSDRFFAERPEGSVSTLKIQRTQQEDSAVYLCASSSWGGYSYNEQFFGPGTRLTVL.

This clone came up a few times. The CDR3 DNA is TGTGCCAGCAGTGCCGGACAGACCTACGAGCAGTACTTC. It yields the protein CASSAGQTYEQYF. This rearrangement joins TRBV6-6 to TRBJ2-7; weak D call: TRBD1 (6 bases). With 5 bases removed from V and 2 bases from J, the gap between germline ends came to 10 bases. Germline V gene sequence: CDR1 MNHNY, CDR2 SVGAGI (reference sequence). The CDR3 covers 13 residues.

The rearrangement links TRBV9 to TRBJ1-6; D uncertain. The CDR3 loop spans 14 amino acids. The germline V gene encodes CDR1 SGDLS and CDR2 YYNGEE. V was shortened by 1 base and J by 7 bases, with 9 bases between the two germline ends. The CDR3 bases are TGTGCCAGCAGCGTAACTTTCGCCAATTCACCCCTCCACTTT. The encoded protein is CASSVTFANSPLHF. The full variable domain, in which reference TRBV9 and TRBJ1-6 provide the parts outside the CDR3, is DSGVTQTPKHLITATGQRVTLRCSPRSGDLSVYWYQQSLDQGLQFLIQYYNGEERAKGNILERFSAQQFPDLHSELNLSSLELGDSALYFCASSVTFANSPLHFGNGTRLTVT.

The chain uses TRBV29-1 and TRBJ2-1, with a tentative D call TRBD2 (5 bases). The V end lost 0 bases, the J end lost 2 bases, and 14 bases lay between the germline ends. From germline, CDR1 is SQVTM and CDR2 ANQGSEA. The CDR3 spans 16 residues. The CDR3 DNA is TGCAGCGTTGAAGATGGGAGCAGGTACCCCTACAATGAGCAGTTCTTC. It specifies CSVEDGSRYPYNEQFF.

The count of this clone is one. The chain carries TRBV7-8 and TRBJ2-1; 10 bases line up with TRBD1. Germline loops: CDR1 SGHVS, CDR2 FQNEAQ. This CDR3 spans 16 amino acids. With 4 bases clipped from V and 4 bases from J, the junction kept 7 bases outside the gene matches. CDR3 sequence reads: CASSSPTGGQYNEQFF. The CDR3 DNA sequence: TGTGCCAGCAGCTCACCGACAGGGGGCCAATACAATGAGCAGTTCTTC.

This clone was found a few times. The rearrangement joins TRBV14 to TRBJ2-7; no firm D call. The CDR3 spans 15 residues. Germline V gives CDR1 SGHDN, CDR2 FVKESK. V was clipped by 1 base and J by 2 bases, with 12 bases between them. The chain's CDR3 is CASSQVGGAPYEQYF. As DNA, the CDR3 is TGTGCCAGCAGCCAAGTTGGCGGAGCCCCCTACGAGCAGTACTTC.

The rearrangement links TRBV29-1 to TRBJ2-7, with D tentatively TRBD1 (6 bases). CDR3 length: 15 residues. The germline V and J ends were trimmed by 6 bases and 2 bases, with 20 bases remaining between them. In germline, CDR1 is SQVTM, CDR2 ANQGSEA. The CDR3: CSVGIDRRSTYEQYF. The CDR3 DNA is TGCAGCGTCGGAATTGACAGGAGGAGCACCTACGAGCAGTACTTC.

This clone was seen more than once but under ten times. V is TRBV23-1 and J is TRBJ1-2; D not resolved. TRBV23-1 is an ORF for which the function is uncertain. Trimming took 0 bases from V and 4 from J, leaving 21 bases between them. This CDR3 is built from 18 residues. CDR3: CASSQSFEPHNPIYGYTF. CDR3 nucleotide sequence: TGCGCCAGCAGTCAATCGTTCGAACCACACAACCCGATCTATGGCTACACCTTC.

The V call is TRBV5-1, the J call TRBJ2-7; no clear D gene. This CDR3 spans 12 amino acids. Germline values: CDR1 SGHRS, CDR2 YFSETQ. The ends were cut back, 3 bases at V and 5 bases at J, with 9 bases in the middle. The CDR3 loop reads CASSSDLNEQYF. The CDR3 DNA follows: TGCGCCAGCAGCTCCGACTTAAACGAGCAGTACTTC.

This clone was seen only a few times. V is TRBV5-1 and J is TRBJ2-1, with a tentative D call TRBD2 (5 bases). This CDR3 has 14 residues. The V end was cut by 4 bases, the J end by 6 bases, with 14 bases between. Germline assignment: CDR1 SGHRS and CDR2 YFSETQ. This CDR3 reads CASSGALDPNEQFF. In DNA, the CDR3 is TGCGCCAGCAGCGGCGCACTAGATCCCAATGAGCAGTTCTTC.

The chain combines TRBV18 with TRBJ2-7; 10 positions agree with TRBD2. The CDR3 sequence is 15 residues long. V was clipped by 3 bases and J by 5 bases; unmatched bases: 7. Germline V gene lookup returns CDR1 KGHSH and CDR2 LQKENI. The CDR3: CASSPASGRGNEQYF. The CDR3 DNA follows: TGTGCCAGCTCACCGGCTAGCGGGAGAGGCAACGAGCAGTACTTC.

The rearrangement uses TRBV11-2 and TRBJ1-1; D remains unclear. Per germline, CDR1 SGHAT and CDR2 FQNNGV. Trimming pared 5 bases from V and 1 base from J, leaving 11 bases between. The CDR3 length is 14 residues. The CDR3 sequence is CASSASTQNTEAFF. In DNA, the CDR3 is TGTGCCAGCAGCGCATCGACTCAGAACACTGAAGCTTTCTTT. The full variable domain, rest sourced from reference TRBV11-2 and TRBJ1-1, is EAGVAQSPRYKIIEKRQSVAFWCNPISGHATLYWYQQILGQGPKLLIQFQNNGVVDDSQLPKDRFSAERLKGVDSTLKIQPAKLEDSAVYLCASSASTQNTEAFFGQGTRLTVV.

This chain connects TRBV9 to TRBJ2-3; D unresolved. V lost 0 bases, J lost 9 bases, and 11 bases lay in between. The CDR3 is 13 amino acids. Germline loops: CDR1 SGDLS, CDR2 YYNGEE. The DNA for the CDR3 is TGTGCCAGCAGCGTAGCCAGAAAACGCACGCAGTATTTT. It specifies CASSVARKRTQYF.

V gene TRBV7-9 combines with J gene TRBJ2-5; 10 positions match TRBD2. Germline V gives CDR1 SEHNR, CDR2 FQNEAQ (reference sequence). The CDR3 extends over 15 amino acids. Germline trimming cut 2 bases from V and 5 bases from J; bases unmatched to any gene: 5. CDR3 sequence reads: CASSLRLAGVETQYF. Written as DNA, the CDR3 is TGTGCCAGCAGCTTACGGCTAGCGGGGGTGGAGACCCAGTACTTC.